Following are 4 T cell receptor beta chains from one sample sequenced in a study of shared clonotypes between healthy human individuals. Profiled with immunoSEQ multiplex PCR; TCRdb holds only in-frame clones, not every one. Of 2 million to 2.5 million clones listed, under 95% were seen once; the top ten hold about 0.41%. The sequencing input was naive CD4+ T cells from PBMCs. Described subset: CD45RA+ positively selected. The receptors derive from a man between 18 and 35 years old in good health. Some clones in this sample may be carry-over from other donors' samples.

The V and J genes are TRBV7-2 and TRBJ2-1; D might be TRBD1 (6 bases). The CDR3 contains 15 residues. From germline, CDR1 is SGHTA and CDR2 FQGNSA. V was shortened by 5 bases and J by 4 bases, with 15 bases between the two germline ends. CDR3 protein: CASSPSSRGYNEQFF. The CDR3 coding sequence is TGTGCCAGCAGCCCCTCTAGTAGGGGGTACAATGAGCAGTTCTTC. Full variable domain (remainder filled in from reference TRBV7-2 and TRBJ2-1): GAGVSQSPSNKVTEKGKDVELRCDPISGHTALYWYRQSLGQGLEFLIYFQGNSAPDKSGLPSDRFSAERTGGSVSTLTIQRTQQEDSAVYLCASSPSSRGYNEQFFGPGTRLTVL.

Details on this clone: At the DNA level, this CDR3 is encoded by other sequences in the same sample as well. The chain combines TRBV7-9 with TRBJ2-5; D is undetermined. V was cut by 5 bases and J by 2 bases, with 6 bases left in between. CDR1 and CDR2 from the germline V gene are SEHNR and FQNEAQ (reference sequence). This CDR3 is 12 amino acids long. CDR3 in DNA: TGTGCCAGCAGCCGAACACAAGAGACCCAGTACTTC. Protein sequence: CASSRTQETQYF.

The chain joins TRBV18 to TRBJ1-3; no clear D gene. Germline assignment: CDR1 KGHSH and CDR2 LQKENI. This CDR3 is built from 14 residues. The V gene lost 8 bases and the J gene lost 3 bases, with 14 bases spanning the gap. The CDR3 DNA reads TGTGCCAGCCTACCAAACAGCGATGGAAACACCATATATTTT. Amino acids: CASLPNSDGNTIYF.

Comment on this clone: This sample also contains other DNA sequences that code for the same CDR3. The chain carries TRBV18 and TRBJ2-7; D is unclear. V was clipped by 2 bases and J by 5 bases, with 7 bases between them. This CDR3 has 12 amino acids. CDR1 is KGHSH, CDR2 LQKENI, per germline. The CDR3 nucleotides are TGTGCCAGCTCACCAGGGGTCCACGAGCAGTACTTC. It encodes CASSPGVHEQYF.